What follows describes a single T cell receptor (beta chain). Its antigen is unidentified. The CDR3 length is 14 residues. Germline lookup yields CDR1 MDHEN and CDR2 SYDVKM. V lost 6 bases to trimming and J lost 7 bases, with 16 bases between them. TCRdb reanalysed the reads using MiXCR and keeps one entry per CDR3 protein. The sample lists about 530,000 distinct CDR3 sequences; approximately 25% were seen once. This sample was taken from a study of T cell repertoires in cytomegalovirus infection. About the study: CMV infection plus the matching HLA type was flagged by public TCR beta signatures. Findings and limits, study-wide: Identification of carriers of CMV plus the relevant HLA was performed using cumulative public TCR beta family frequency. CMV-specific HLA-C-restricted TCR beta clonotypes dominated the ex vivo response.

The TCR was taken from a human donor in good health (CMV status not recorded). Some clones in this sample may be carry-over from other donors' samples. Sequencing was carried out using PBMCs. This chain links TRBV28 with TRBJ1-5; no firm D call. The CDR3 DNA reads TGTGCCAGCAGGGACTACGGCCCGGGACAGCCCCAGCATTTT. Protein sequence: CASRDYGPGQPQHF.